This is a list of T cell receptor beta chains from one sample in a study of T cell responses to AZD1222 COVID-19 vaccine. Assay used: immunoSEQ multiplex PCR; TCRdb lists only in-frame clones, some missing. Of about 120,000 clones listed, about nine tenths are singletons. Sample: peripheral blood, taken on day 0 of MenACWY control vaccination. Every receptor here comes from an adult in good health. CDR3s include the opening cysteine and the closing phenylalanine or tryptophan. The D gene is left open where the match is weak. Expanded clones are given a class, and other clones once, few, many or no size at all.

TRBD2,TRBJ2-7,13,TRBV2,.,CASNPGGAYEQYF,TGTGCCAGCAACCCGGGGGGAGCCTACGAGCAGTACTTC
.,TRBJ1-1,14,TRBV10-3,.,CACAGAQRDTEAFF,TGTGCCTGCGCCGGGGCGCAAAGGGACACTGAAGCTTTCTTT
.,TRBJ2-5,14,TRBV7-8,.,CASSFGATKETQYF,TGTGCCAGCAGCTTCGGGGCGACTAAGGAGACCCAGTACTTC
.,TRBJ1-6,14,TRBV6-1,few,CASSEALSNSPLHF,TGTGCCAGCAGTGAAGCGTTGTCCAATTCACCCCTCCACTTT
.,TRBJ1-2,13,TRBV15,.,CATSRDGNYGYTF,TGTGCCACCAGCAGAGATGGGAACTATGGCTACACCTTC
.,TRBJ2-2,15,TRBV15,.,CATSRTGTFPGELFF,TGTGCCACCAGCAGGACCGGGACCTTTCCCGGGGAGCTGTTTTTT
.,TRBJ2-1,16,TRBV28,.,CASSSRRARSYNEQFF,TGTGCCAGCAGTTCTAGACGGGCCCGCTCCTACAATGAGCAGTTCTTC
.,TRBJ1-2,16,TRBV5-1,.,CASSPGGVLQPYGYTF,TGCGCCAGCAGCCCGGGAGGCGTGTTGCAACCTTATGGCTACACCTTC
TRBD1,TRBJ2-7,14,TRBV27,.,CASRTRGRPDEQYF,TGTGCCAGCAGGACAAGGGGGCGCCCCGACGAGCAGTACTTC
.,TRBJ2-6,15,TRBV2,.,CASSRQDSGANVLTF,TGTGCCAGCAGTCGACAGGACTCTGGGGCCAACGTCCTGACTTTC
TRBD2,TRBJ2-3,15,TRBV5-5,.,CASSFQREVADTQYF,TGTGCCAGCAGCTTCCAGCGGGAGGTGGCAGATACGCAGTATTTT
.,TRBJ2-7,16,TRBV7-8,.,CASSSWMGEGTYEQYF,TGTGCCAGCAGCTCGTGGATGGGAGAAGGGACCTACGAGCAGTACTTC
.,TRBJ1-1,14,TRBV5-4,.,CASSFPGAGAEAFF,TGTGCCAGCAGCTTTCCCGGGGCAGGAGCTGAAGCTTTCTTT
.,TRBJ1-1,12,TRBV7-9,.,CASSPLTGEAFF,TGTGCCAGCAGCCCTCTGACGGGTGAAGCTTTCTTT
.,TRBJ1-3,18,TRBV15,.,CATSRHGTGLGPGNTIYF,TGTGCCACCAGCAGGCATGGGACGGGACTGGGGCCTGGAAACACCATATATTTT
.,TRBJ1-2,14,TRBV6-5,.,CASTSTGRGYGYTF,TGTGCCAGCACATCCACGGGGAGAGGCTATGGCTACACCTTC
.,TRBJ2-2,15,TRBV5-1,.,CATAWGAANTGELFF,TGCGCCACCGCCTGGGGGGCAGCGAACACCGGGGAGCTGTTTTTT
TRBD2,TRBJ2-1,15,TRBV27,few,CASSLAGDGYNEQFF,TGTGCCAGCAGCTTAGCGGGAGACGGCTACAATGAGCAGTTCTTC
TRBD1,TRBJ2-3,15,TRBV3-1/TRBV3-2,.,CASSRGQGNTDTQYF,TGTGCCAGCAGCAGGGGACAGGGGAACACAGATACGCAGTATTTT
.,TRBJ1-5,17,TRBV4-3,once,CASSQETYSSSNQPQHF,TGCGCCAGCAGCCAAGAAACGTACAGCAGTAGCAATCAGCCCCAGCATTTT
.,TRBJ1-1,13,TRBV28,.,CASSLWGPTEAFF,TGTGCCAGCAGTTTATGGGGGCCCACTGAAGCTTTCTTT
.,TRBJ1-2,13,TRBV28,.,CASSPPTQVGYTF,TGTGCCAGCAGTCCACCAACCCAGGTTGGCTACACCTTC
.,TRBJ2-1,12,TRBV5-4,few,CASFGQGNEQFF,TGTGCCAGCTTTGGTCAGGGCAATGAGCAGTTCTTC
.,TRBJ1-3,14,TRBV5-1,.,CASSMGSSGNTIYF,TGCGCCAGCAGTATGGGGAGCTCTGGAAACACCATATATTTT
.,TRBJ1-1,14,TRBV28,.,CASSRPRVDTEAFF,TGTGCCAGCAGTAGACCCAGGGTCGACACTGAAGCTTTCTTT
TRBD1,TRBJ2-1,16,TRBV10-3,.,CATQEPPGQGSNEQFF,TGTGCCACTCAGGAACCCCCGGGACAGGGAAGCAATGAGCAGTTCTTC